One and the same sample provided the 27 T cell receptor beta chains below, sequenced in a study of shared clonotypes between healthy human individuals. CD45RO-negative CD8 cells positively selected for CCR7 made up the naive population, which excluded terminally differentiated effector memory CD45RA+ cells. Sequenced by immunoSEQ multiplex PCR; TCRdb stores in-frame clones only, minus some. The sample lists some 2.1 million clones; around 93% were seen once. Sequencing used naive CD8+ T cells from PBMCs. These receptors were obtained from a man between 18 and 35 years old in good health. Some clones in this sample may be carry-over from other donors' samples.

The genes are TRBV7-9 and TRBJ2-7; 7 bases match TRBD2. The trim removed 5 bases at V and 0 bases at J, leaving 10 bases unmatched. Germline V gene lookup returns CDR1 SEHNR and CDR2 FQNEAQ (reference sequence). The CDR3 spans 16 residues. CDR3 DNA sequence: TGTGCCAGCAGCCCTTTCTCTAGCGGTTACTCCTACGAGCAGTACTTC. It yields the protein CASSPFSSGYSYEQYF.

In DNA form, the CDR3 reads TGTGCCAGCAGTTACTCACAGGGTGAGACCGCCTACGAGCAGTACTTC. It translates to CASSYSQGETAYEQYF. This rearrangement joins TRBV6-5 to TRBJ2-7, with a possible D match to TRBD1 (6 bases). This CDR3 region has 16 residues. Germline CDR1 reads MNHEY; CDR2 reads SVGAGI. The ends were cut back, 0 bases at V and 2 bases at J, with 14 bases in the middle.

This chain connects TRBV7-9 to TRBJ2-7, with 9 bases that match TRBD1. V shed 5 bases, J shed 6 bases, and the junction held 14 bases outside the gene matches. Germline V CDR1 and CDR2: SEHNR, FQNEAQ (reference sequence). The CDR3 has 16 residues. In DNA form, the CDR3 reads TGTGCCAGCAGCCTCGGGCCAAGGACAGGGGATAGCGAGCAGTACTTC. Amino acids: CASSLGPRTGDSEQYF.

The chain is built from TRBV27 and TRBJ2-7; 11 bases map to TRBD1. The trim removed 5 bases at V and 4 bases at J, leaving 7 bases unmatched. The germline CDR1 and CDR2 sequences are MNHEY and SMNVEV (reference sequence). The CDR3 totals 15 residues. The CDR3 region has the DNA TGTGCCAGCAGTGGGTTGGACAGGGGGCGTTACGAGCAGTACTTC. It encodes CASSGLDRGRYEQYF.

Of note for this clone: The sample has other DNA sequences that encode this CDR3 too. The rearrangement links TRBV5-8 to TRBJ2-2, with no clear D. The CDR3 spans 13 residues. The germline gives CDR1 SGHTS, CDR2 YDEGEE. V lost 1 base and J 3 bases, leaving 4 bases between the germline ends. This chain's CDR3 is CASSLRDTGELFF. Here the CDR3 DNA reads TGTGCCAGCAGCTTGAGGGACACCGGGGAGCTGTTTTTT.

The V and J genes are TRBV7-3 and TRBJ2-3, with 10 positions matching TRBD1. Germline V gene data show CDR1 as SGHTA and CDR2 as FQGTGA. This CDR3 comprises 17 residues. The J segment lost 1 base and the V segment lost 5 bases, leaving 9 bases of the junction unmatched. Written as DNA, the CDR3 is TGTGCCAGCAGCGTTATAGGGACAGGGGAAGGCACAGATACGCAGTATTTT. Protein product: CASSVIGTGEGTDTQYF.

The CDR3 DNA reads as TGCGCCAGCAGATTTAGCGGGAAGGGCGCAGATACGCAGTATTTT. Translation gives CASRFSGKGADTQYF. The rearrangement links TRBV4-1 to TRBJ2-3; 8 nucleotides align to TRBD2. The CDR3 covers 15 residues. Unmatched junction bases numbered 9, after V lost 6 bases and J lost 4 bases. Germline V gene data show CDR1 as MGHRA and CDR2 as YSYEKL.

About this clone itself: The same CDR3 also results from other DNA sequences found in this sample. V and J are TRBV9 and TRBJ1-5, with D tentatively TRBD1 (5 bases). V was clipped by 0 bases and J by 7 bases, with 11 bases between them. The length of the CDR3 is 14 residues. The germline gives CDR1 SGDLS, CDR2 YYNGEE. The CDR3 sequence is CASSVGGVGQPQHF. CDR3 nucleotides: TGTGCCAGCAGCGTAGGAGGGGTGGGGCAGCCCCAGCATTTT.

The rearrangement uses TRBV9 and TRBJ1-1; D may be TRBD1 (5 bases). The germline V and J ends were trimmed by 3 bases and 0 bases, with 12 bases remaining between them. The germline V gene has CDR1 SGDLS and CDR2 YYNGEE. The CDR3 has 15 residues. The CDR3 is CASSGPNRMNTEAFF. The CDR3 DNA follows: TGTGCCAGCAGCGGACCGAACAGGATGAACACTGAAGCTTTCTTT. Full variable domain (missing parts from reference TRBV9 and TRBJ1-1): DSGVTQTPKHLITATGQRVTLRCSPRSGDLSVYWYQQSLDQGLQFLIQYYNGEERAKGNILERFSAQQFPDLHSELNLSSLELGDSALYFCASSGPNRMNTEAFFGQGTRLTVV.

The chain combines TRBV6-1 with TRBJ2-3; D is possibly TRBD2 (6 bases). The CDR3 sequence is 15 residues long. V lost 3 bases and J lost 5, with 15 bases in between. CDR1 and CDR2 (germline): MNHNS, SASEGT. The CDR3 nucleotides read TGTGCCAGCAGTGATAGGGGACTGGGGGGAGATACGCAGTATTTT. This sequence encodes CASSDRGLGGDTQYF.

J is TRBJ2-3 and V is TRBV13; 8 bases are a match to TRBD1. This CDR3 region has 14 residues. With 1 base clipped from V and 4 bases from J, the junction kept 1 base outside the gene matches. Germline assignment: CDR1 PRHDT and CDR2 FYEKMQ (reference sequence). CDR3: CASSLEQGADTQYF. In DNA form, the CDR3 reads TGTGCCAGCAGCTTAGAACAGGGGGCAGATACGCAGTATTTT. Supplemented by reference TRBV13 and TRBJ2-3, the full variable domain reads AAGVIQSPRHLIKEKRETATLKCYPIPRHDTVYWYQQGPGQDPQFLISFYEKMQSDKGSIPDRFSAQQFSDYHSELNMSSLELGDSALYFCASSLEQGADTQYFGPGTRLTVL.

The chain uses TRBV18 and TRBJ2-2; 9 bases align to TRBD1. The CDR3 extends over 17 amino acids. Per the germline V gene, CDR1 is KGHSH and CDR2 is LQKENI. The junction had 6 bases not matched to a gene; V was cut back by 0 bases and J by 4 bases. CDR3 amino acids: CASSPPYGQGSTGELFF. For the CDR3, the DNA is TGTGCCAGCTCACCACCATACGGACAGGGGAGCACCGGGGAGCTGTTTTTT.

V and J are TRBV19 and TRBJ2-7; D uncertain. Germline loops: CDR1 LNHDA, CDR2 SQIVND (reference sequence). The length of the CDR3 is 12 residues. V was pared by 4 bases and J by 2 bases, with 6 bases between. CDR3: CASSSLTYEQYF. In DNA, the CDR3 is TGTGCCAGTAGTAGTTTAACCTACGAGCAGTACTTC.

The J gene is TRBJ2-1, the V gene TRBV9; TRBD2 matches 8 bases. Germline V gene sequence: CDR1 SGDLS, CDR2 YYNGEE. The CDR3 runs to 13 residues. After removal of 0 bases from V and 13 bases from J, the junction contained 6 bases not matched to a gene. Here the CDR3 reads CASSVALTSGQFF. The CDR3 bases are TGTGCCAGCAGCGTAGCCCTAACTAGCGGCCAGTTCTTC.

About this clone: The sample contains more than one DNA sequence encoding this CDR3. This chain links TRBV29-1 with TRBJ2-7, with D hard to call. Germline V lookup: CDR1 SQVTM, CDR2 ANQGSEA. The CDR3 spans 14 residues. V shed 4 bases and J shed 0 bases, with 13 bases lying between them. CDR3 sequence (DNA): TGCAGCGTTGTAGGTGGGTCTAGCTCCTACGAGCAGTACTTC. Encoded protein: CSVVGGSSSYEQYF.

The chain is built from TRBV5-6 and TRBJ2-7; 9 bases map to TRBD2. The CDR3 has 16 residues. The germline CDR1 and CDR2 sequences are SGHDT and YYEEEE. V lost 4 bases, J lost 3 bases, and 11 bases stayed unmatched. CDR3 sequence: CASSPLRTSAVYEQYF. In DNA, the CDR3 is TGTGCCAGCAGCCCCCTTCGGACTAGCGCCGTCTACGAGCAGTACTTC. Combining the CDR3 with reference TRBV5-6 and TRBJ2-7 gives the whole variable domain DAGVTQSPTHLIKTRGQQVTLRCSPKSGHDTVSWYQQALGQGPQFIFQYYEEEERQRGNFPDRFSGHQFPNYSSELNVNALLLGDSALYLCASSPLRTSAVYEQYFGPGTRLTVT.

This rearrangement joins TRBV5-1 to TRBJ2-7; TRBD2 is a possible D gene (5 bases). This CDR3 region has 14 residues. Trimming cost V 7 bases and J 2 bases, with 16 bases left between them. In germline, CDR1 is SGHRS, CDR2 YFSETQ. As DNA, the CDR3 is TGCGCCAGCCACCTTAAGGACGGGACCTACGAGCAGTACTTC. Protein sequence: CASHLKDGTYEQYF.

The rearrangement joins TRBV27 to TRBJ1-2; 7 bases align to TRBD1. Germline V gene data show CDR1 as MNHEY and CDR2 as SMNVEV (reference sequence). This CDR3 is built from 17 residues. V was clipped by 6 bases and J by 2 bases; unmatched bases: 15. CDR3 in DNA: TGTGCCAGCAGCGACTCCCTTAACAGGGGCCCCAACTATGGCTACACCTTC. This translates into CASSDSLNRGPNYGYTF.

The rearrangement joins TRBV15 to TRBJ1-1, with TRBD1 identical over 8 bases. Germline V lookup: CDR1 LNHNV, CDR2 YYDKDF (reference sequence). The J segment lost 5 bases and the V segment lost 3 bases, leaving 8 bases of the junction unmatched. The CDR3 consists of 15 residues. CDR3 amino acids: CATSSRDRRYTEAFF. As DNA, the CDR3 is TGTGCCACCAGCAGCCGGGACAGGAGGTATACTGAAGCTTTCTTT. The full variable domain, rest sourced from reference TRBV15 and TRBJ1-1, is DAMVIQNPRYQVTQFGKPVTLSCSQTLNHNVMYWYQQKSSQAPKLLFHYYDKDFNNEADTPDNFQSRRPNTSFCFLDIRSPGLGDTAMYLCATSSRDRRYTEAFFGQGTRLTVV.

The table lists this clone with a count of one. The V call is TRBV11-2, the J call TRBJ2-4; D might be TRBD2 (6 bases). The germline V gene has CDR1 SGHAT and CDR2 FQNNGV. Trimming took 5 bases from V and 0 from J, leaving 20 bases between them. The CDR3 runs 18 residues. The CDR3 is CASSINRDLDIAKNIQYF. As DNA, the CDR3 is TGTGCCAGCAGCATCAACCGGGACTTGGATATAGCCAAAAACATTCAGTACTTC.

For the CDR3, the DNA is TGTGCCAGCAGCTTGCGGCGGGAGTTGGGCAATGAGCAGTTCTTC. Its translation is CASSLRRELGNEQFF. The rearrangement uses TRBV5-8 and TRBJ2-1; 7 positions match TRBD2. This CDR3 is built from 15 residues. The J segment lost 6 bases and the V segment lost 1 base, leaving 7 bases of the junction unmatched. The germline CDR1 and CDR2 sequences are SGHTS and YDEGEE.

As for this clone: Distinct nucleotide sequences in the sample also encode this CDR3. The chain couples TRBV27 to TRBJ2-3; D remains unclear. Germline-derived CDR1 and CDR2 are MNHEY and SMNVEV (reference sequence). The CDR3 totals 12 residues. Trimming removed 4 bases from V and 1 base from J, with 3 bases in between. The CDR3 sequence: CASSYGTDTQYF. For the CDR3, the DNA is TGTGCCAGCAGTTACGGCACAGATACGCAGTATTTT.

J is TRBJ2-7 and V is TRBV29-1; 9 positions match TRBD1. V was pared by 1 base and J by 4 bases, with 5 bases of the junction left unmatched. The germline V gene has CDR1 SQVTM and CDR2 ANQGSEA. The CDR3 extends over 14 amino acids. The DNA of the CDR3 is TGCAGCGTTGAAGTGGGAGGACAGGGGTACGAGCAGTACTTC. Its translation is CSVEVGGQGYEQYF.

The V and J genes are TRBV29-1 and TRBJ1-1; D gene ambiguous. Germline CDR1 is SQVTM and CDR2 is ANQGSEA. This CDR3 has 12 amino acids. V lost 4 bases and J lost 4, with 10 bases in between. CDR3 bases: TGCAGCGTTGGAACAGCGCCCACTGAAGCTTTCTTT. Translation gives CSVGTAPTEAFF. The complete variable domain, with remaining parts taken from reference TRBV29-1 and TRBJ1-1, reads SAVISQKPSRDICQRGTSLTIQCQVDSQVTMMFWYRQQPGQSLTLIATANQGSEATYESGFVIDKFPISRPNLTFSTLTVSNMSPEDSSIYLCSVGTAPTEAFFGQGTRLTVV.

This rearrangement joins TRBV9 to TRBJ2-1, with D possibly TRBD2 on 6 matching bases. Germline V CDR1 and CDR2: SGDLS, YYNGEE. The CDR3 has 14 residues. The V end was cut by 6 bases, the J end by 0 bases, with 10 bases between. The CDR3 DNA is TGTGCCAGCAACGGCGGGGCCTCCTACAATGAGCAGTTCTTC. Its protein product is CASNGGASYNEQFF.

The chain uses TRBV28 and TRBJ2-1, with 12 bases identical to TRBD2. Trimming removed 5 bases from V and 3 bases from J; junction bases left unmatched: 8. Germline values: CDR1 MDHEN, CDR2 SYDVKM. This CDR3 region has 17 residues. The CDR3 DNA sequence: TGTGCCAGCAGTCCCCGACTAGCGGGAGTTATCTACAATGAGCAGTTCTTC. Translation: CASSPRLAGVIYNEQFF.

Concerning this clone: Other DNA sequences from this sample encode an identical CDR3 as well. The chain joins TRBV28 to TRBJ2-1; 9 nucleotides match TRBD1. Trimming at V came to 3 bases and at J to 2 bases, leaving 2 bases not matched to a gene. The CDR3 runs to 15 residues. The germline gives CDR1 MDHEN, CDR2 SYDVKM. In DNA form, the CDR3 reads TGTGCCAGCAGTTTGGGACAGGGACCCTACAATGAGCAGTTCTTC. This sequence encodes CASSLGQGPYNEQFF. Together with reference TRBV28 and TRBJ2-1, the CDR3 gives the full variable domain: DVKVTQSSRYLVKRTGEKVFLECVQDMDHENMFWYRQDPGLGLRLIYFSYDVKMKEKGDIPEGYSVSREKKERFSLILESASTNQTSMYLCASSLGQGPYNEQFFGPGTRLTVL.